The clone carrying this TCR beta chain is medium-sized in the sample. Genomic DNA from bulk tumor acted as the template, and around 0.55 ug was loaded per sample. During surgery, each primary tumor gave multiple biopsies spaced as far apart as possible. Curative operations were performed on patients who had untreated, newly diagnosed non-small cell lung cancer. The donor pool consisted of newly diagnosed non-small cell lung cancer patients who were having surgery with curative intent. Amplifying TCR beta CDR3 involved multiplex PCR carried out with 32 V and 13 J primers. TCRdb itself ran the multiplex PCR reads through MiXCR, one entry per CDR3 protein. The table records more than 9,000 distinct CDR3 sequences, just under 30% of them present only once. The entry originates in a study of immune heterogeneity within non-small cell lung tumors. Overall study: With respect to histology, the tumors encompassed several squamous cell carcinomas, 9 to 11 non-squamous carcinomas and 1 not otherwise specified.

Germline V gene data show CDR1 as DFQATT and CDR2 as SNEGSKA (reference sequence). There are 11 residues in the CDR3. Trimming took 4 bases from V and 5 from J, leaving 9 bases between them. Source material: lung tumor tissue. The rearrangement joins TRBV20-1 to TRBJ2-7; D is undetermined. This clonotype was sampled from a woman aged 60-70 years with non-small cell lung cancer. CDR3: CSAKSFDEQYF. The CDR3 DNA reads TGCAGTGCTAAAAGTTTCGACGAGCAGTACTTC.